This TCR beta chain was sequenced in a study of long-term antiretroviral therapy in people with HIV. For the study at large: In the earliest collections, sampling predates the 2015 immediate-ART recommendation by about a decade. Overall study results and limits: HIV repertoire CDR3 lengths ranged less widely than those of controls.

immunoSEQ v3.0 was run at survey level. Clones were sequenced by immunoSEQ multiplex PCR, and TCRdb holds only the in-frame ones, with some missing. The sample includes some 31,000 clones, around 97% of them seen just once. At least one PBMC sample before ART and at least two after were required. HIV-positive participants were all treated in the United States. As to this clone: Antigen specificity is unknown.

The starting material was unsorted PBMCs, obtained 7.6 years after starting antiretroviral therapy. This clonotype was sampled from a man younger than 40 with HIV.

This CDR3 is CASSYSPTQTSPLHF. The CDR3 DNA follows: TGTGCCAGCAGTTACTCGCCTACGCAGACTTCACCCCTCCACTTT. The chain has TRBV6-5 and TRBJ1-6; D is unresolved. The ends were cut back, 0 bases at V and 9 bases at J, with 12 bases in the middle. The germline CDR1 and CDR2 sequences are MNHEY and SVGAGI. This CDR3 has 15 residues.